These T cell receptor beta chains were read from a single sample in a study of patients and donors after allogeneic stem cell transplantation. One entry per CDR3 protein, called by TCRdb with MiXCR from the RT-PCR reads. The top ten clones hold 5.5% to 6.5% of a sample with roughly 940,000 distinct CDR3 sequences, 18% of them seen once. Sequencing was performed on blood, either unsorted or a sorted T cell fraction (not recorded which). All receptors derive from a human donor who was either an allogeneic HSCT recipient or a stem cell or donor lymphocyte infusion donor (not recorded which). It is not recorded whose cells these are; they may come from a transplant donor. Each CDR3 is given without its conserved first and last residue. D genes are given only for firm matches.

v_call: TRBV5-1
j_call: TRBJ2-3
d_call: .
cdr3_aa: ASSFLESTDTQY

v_call: TRBV6-2/TRBV6-3
j_call: TRBJ2-5
d_call: TRBD2
cdr3_aa: ASSRTTIAGVETQY

v_call: TRBV5-5
j_call: TRBJ2-4
d_call: TRBD1
cdr3_aa: ASSMTGPRGNIQY

v_call: TRBV7-2
j_call: TRBJ2-1
d_call: .
cdr3_aa: ASFQYGGSYNEQF

v_call: TRBV7-2
j_call: TRBJ1-2
d_call: TRBD1
cdr3_aa: ASSLEGTGGLQGGYT

v_call: TRBV5-1
j_call: TRBJ2-2
d_call: .
cdr3_aa: ASSLNGRSGELF

v_call: TRBV20-1
j_call: TRBJ2-1
d_call: .
cdr3_aa: SARVPGEQF

v_call: TRBV12-3/TRBV12-4
j_call: TRBJ2-5
d_call: .
cdr3_aa: ASSHDREETQY

v_call: TRBV20-1
j_call: TRBJ1-2
d_call: .
cdr3_aa: SARERQASIGYT

v_call: TRBV20-1
j_call: TRBJ2-7
d_call: .
cdr3_aa: SARDESTDGRYEQY

v_call: TRBV7-8
j_call: TRBJ1-5
d_call: .
cdr3_aa: ASSLWAADSNQPQH

v_call: TRBV5-1
j_call: TRBJ2-1
d_call: TRBD1
cdr3_aa: ASRSDRPARSSYNEQF

v_call: TRBV20-1
j_call: TRBJ2-7
d_call: .
cdr3_aa: SASDTESYEQY

v_call: TRBV11-1
j_call: TRBJ1-5
d_call: .
cdr3_aa: ASSLVGGQRTFYSNQPQH

v_call: TRBV20-1
j_call: TRBJ1-5
d_call: TRBD1
cdr3_aa: SAQGGGGNQPQH

v_call: TRBV11-2
j_call: TRBJ2-1
d_call: TRBD1
cdr3_aa: ASSPVASARGLRNEQF

v_call: TRBV10-3
j_call: TRBJ2-1
d_call: .
cdr3_aa: AISGDRYNEQF

v_call: TRBV5-1
j_call: TRBJ1-2
d_call: TRBD1
cdr3_aa: ASGWDSNYGYT

v_call: TRBV28
j_call: TRBJ2-7
d_call: .
cdr3_aa: ASPPQGWVTYEQY

v_call: TRBV11-2
j_call: TRBJ1-5
d_call: TRBD1
cdr3_aa: ASSTGQGDNQPQH

v_call: TRBV24-1
j_call: TRBJ2-1
d_call: .
cdr3_aa: ATSDLNEQF

v_call: TRBV4-1
j_call: TRBJ2-3
d_call: .
cdr3_aa: ASSQESARATQY

v_call: TRBV5-1
j_call: TRBJ2-1
d_call: TRBD1
cdr3_aa: ASSAGTGSEQF

v_call: TRBV6-1
j_call: TRBJ2-5
d_call: .
cdr3_aa: ASRLGLGMETQY

v_call: TRBV5-1
j_call: TRBJ2-7
d_call: .
cdr3_aa: ASSFNDYEQY

v_call: TRBV24-1
j_call: TRBJ2-2
d_call: TRBD2
cdr3_aa: ATSDIAGGYTGELF

v_call: TRBV5-1
j_call: TRBJ2-7
d_call: TRBD2
cdr3_aa: ASSWASGSYEQY

v_call: TRBV4-3
j_call: TRBJ2-1
d_call: TRBD1
cdr3_aa: ASSQEGTGSNEQF

v_call: TRBV25-1
j_call: TRBJ2-2
d_call: .
cdr3_aa: ASSEILGTGELF

v_call: TRBV12-3/TRBV12-4
j_call: TRBJ2-4
d_call: TRBD2
cdr3_aa: ASSYRSGRAPAKNIQY

v_call: TRBV4-3
j_call: TRBJ2-3
d_call: TRBD1
cdr3_aa: ASSQDLKGAFDTDTQY

v_call: TRBV7-8
j_call: TRBJ2-7
d_call: .
cdr3_aa: ASSLAQRTYEQY

v_call: TRBV5-1
j_call: TRBJ2-2
d_call: .
cdr3_aa: ASSLSLSVAGELF

v_call: TRBV12-3/TRBV12-4
j_call: TRBJ2-1
d_call: TRBD2
cdr3_aa: ASRTTGGFYNEQF

v_call: TRBV20-1
j_call: TRBJ2-7
d_call: TRBD2
cdr3_aa: SARLAATYEQY

v_call: TRBV5-6
j_call: TRBJ2-7
d_call: .
cdr3_aa: ASSFNRGYPSYEQY

v_call: TRBV5-1
j_call: TRBJ2-1
d_call: .
cdr3_aa: ASSLAEQKNNEQF

v_call: TRBV21-1
j_call: TRBJ2-1
d_call: .
cdr3_aa: ASSTWNEQF

v_call: TRBV6-2/TRBV6-3
j_call: TRBJ2-7
d_call: .
cdr3_aa: ASSWIRRDEQY

v_call: TRBV3-1
j_call: TRBJ2-7
d_call: TRBD1
cdr3_aa: ASSSTRTGSSYEQY

v_call: TRBV5-1
j_call: TRBJ1-6
d_call: TRBD1
cdr3_aa: ASRRGQNYNSPLH

v_call: TRBV12-3/TRBV12-4
j_call: TRBJ1-1
d_call: .
cdr3_aa: ASSLDRVVSEAF

v_call: TRBV20-1
j_call: TRBJ1-4
d_call: .
cdr3_aa: SARDVPTTNEKLF

v_call: TRBV12-3/TRBV12-4
j_call: TRBJ2-1
d_call: TRBD2
cdr3_aa: ASSKLAGAYNEQF

v_call: TRBV20-1
j_call: TRBJ2-2
d_call: TRBD2
cdr3_aa: SAHWSGRGTGELF

v_call: TRBV7-9
j_call: TRBJ2-7
d_call: .
cdr3_aa: ASSLFFYEQY

v_call: TRBV6-5
j_call: TRBJ1-3
d_call: .
cdr3_aa: ASSYQADSGNTIY

v_call: TRBV20-1
j_call: TRBJ2-3
d_call: .
cdr3_aa: SARVSGRKVGDTQY

v_call: TRBV20-1
j_call: TRBJ2-7
d_call: TRBD1
cdr3_aa: SARDRDRATYEQY

v_call: TRBV7-6
j_call: TRBJ1-1
d_call: TRBD1
cdr3_aa: ASSKIRGRGGIEAF

v_call: TRBV27
j_call: TRBJ1-6
d_call: .
cdr3_aa: ASSLRASINSPLH

v_call: TRBV20-1
j_call: TRBJ2-7
d_call: .
cdr3_aa: SAREGYEQY

v_call: TRBV12-3/TRBV12-4
j_call: TRBJ1-2
d_call: TRBD1
cdr3_aa: ASSLGQGAYGYT

v_call: TRBV2
j_call: TRBJ1-6
d_call: .
cdr3_aa: ASSEAFGYRSPLH

v_call: TRBV6-1
j_call: TRBJ2-5
d_call: .
cdr3_aa: ASSPGHPRGETQY